This T cell receptor beta chain was identified in a study of blood T cell repertoires in COVID-19. Study information: PBMCs, B-cell-depleted T cells, or T cells provided the cDNA or gDNA that made up the material.

Authors' processing steps: Using reference gene primer amplification, nucleated cell counts were estimated. The assay was immunoSEQ multiplex PCR, and TCRdb's table has in-frame clones only and misses some. V and J calls and clone size follow that table, whereas D and trimming were derived from the DNA. Of 130,000 or so clones detected, around 84% appear once; the ten largest clones hold 2% to 3%. Across about two dozen US areas, participants ranged in age from about 18 to 90 years. Clinical histories supplied by participants themselves formed the basis of cohort assignment. This clone was detected once. The CDR3 totals 13 residues. Germline values: CDR1 SNHLY, CDR2 FYNNEI. The V and J ends lost 8 bases and 2 bases respectively, with 12 bases between them.

Sequenced input: PBMCs or T cells enriched from blood (not recorded which). The source is a middle-aged man with acute COVID-19. The rearrangement links TRBV2 to TRBJ1-1; D not resolved. In DNA form, the CDR3 reads TGTGCCAGCGGCCTCACGGGAAACACTGAAGCTTTCTTT. Translated, it gives CASGLTGNTEAFF.